This entry lists 28 T cell receptor beta chains sequenced from one sample in a study of PD-1 blockade in mismatch repair-deficient tumors. Time point denoted: approximately ten-day in vitro stimulation with candidate neoantigen peptide 3. Their target antigens are unknown. Repertoires were generated with immunoSEQ multiplex PCR, while TCRdb's copy carries only in-frame clones and drops some. The sample has approximately 9,300 clones; about nine tenths are singletons. This sample comprised cells cultured in vitro, obtained from a patient treated with pembrolizumab. The receptors here all came from an adult with mismatch repair-deficient cancer.

J is TRBJ1-2 and V is TRBV5-4; D gene uncertain. The germline V gene has CDR1 SGHNT and CDR2 YYREEE (reference sequence). Trimming took 0 bases from V and 0 from J, leaving 9 bases between them. The CDR3 is 15 amino acids. The CDR3 nucleotides read TGTGCCAGCAGCTTGGTCGCGGTCGCTAACTATGGCTACACCTTC. Its translation is CASSLVAVANYGYTF.

The chain employs TRBV29-1 and TRBJ2-7; 7 bases line up with TRBD1. Germline assignment: CDR1 SQVTM and CDR2 ANQGSEA. The CDR3 contains 17 residues. J lost 2 bases, V lost 0 bases, and 13 bases had no gene match. CDR3 nucleotide sequence: TGCAGCGTTGAAGAGGCTGGGCCTAACAGGGGCGCCTACGAGCAGTACTTC. This translates into CSVEEAGPNRGAYEQYF.

The genes are TRBV7-8 and TRBJ1-5; D uncertain. Between the trimmed V and J ends, which lost 0 bases and 6 bases, there was a span of 3 bases. The CDR3 runs to 12 residues. CDR1 is SGHVS and CDR2 is FQNEAQ in the germline V gene. CDR3 DNA sequence: TGTGCCAGCAGCTTAGCCGGTCAGCCCCAGCATTTT. Its translation: CASSLAGQPQHF.

This chain links TRBV6-5 with TRBJ1-2, with D perhaps matching TRBD1 (6 bases). Trimming removed 2 bases at V and 5 bases at J, with 9 bases between. The CDR3 totals 13 residues. The germline CDR1 and CDR2 sequences are MNHEY and SVGAGI. The chain's CDR3 is CASSYRTDYGYTF. The CDR3 DNA reads as TGTGCCAGCAGTTACCGGACAGATTATGGCTACACCTTC.

The genes are TRBV2 and TRBJ2-5; a possible D gene is TRBD2 (6 bases). Germline V lookup: CDR1 SNHLY, CDR2 FYNNEI. The ends were cut back, 6 bases at V and 2 bases at J, with 13 bases in the middle. This CDR3 is built from 14 residues. The CDR3 protein is CASSHAGRQETQYF. The CDR3 bases are TGTGCCAGCAGCCATGCGGGACGGCAAGAGACCCAGTACTTC.

The J gene is TRBJ2-1, the V gene TRBV18; possibly TRBD2 for D (6 bases). V lost 8 bases, J lost 9 bases, and 23 bases lay in between. Germline V gene data show CDR1 as KGHSH and CDR2 as LQKENI. This CDR3 contains 15 residues. CDR3 in DNA: TGTGCCAGCCGGGACTTAAACGGGCACAATAGTGAGCAGTTCTTC. Protein sequence: CASRDLNGHNSEQFF. Based on the CDR3 plus reference TRBV18 and TRBJ2-1, the full variable domain is NAGVMQNPRHLVRRRGQEARLRCSPMKGHSHVYWYRQLPEEGLKFMVYLQKENIIDESGMPKERFSAEFPKEGPSILRIQQVVRGDSAAYFCASRDLNGHNSEQFFGPGTRLTVL.

The chain links TRBV6-1 to TRBJ2-5; D perhaps matches TRBD2 (6 bases). Per the germline V gene, CDR1 is MNHNS and CDR2 is SASEGT. This CDR3 region has 18 residues. Trimming shortened V by 1 base and J by 5 bases, and 23 bases separated the two germline ends. The DNA of the CDR3 is TGTGCCAGCAGTGAAGTAGTTGGCAGGGTGATGGCGGGGGAGACCCAGTACTTC. Amino acids: CASSEVVGRVMAGETQYF.

This chain connects TRBV5-1 to TRBJ2-3, with 10 nucleotides matching TRBD1. Germline lookup yields CDR1 SGHRS and CDR2 YFSETQ. This CDR3 comprises 15 residues. The V and J ends lost 5 bases and 3 bases, in that order; junction bases with no gene match: 6. CDR3 amino acids: CASRPTGGPTDTQYF. The CDR3 DNA follows: TGCGCCAGCAGACCGACAGGGGGCCCGACAGATACGCAGTATTTT.

CDR3 sequence reads: CASSRWVGPESSYNEQFF. In DNA, the CDR3 is TGTGCCAGCAGCAGATGGGTGGGGCCCGAAAGCTCCTACAATGAGCAGTTCTTC. The J gene is TRBJ2-1, the V gene TRBV7-9; D is possibly TRBD1 (5 bases). The germline V gene encodes CDR1 SEHNR and CDR2 FQNEAQ (reference sequence). V was shortened by 5 bases and J by 0 bases, with 20 bases between the two germline ends. This CDR3 spans 18 amino acids.

The J gene is TRBJ1-4, the V gene TRBV15; D uncertain. The CDR3 is 15 amino acids. Germline V gene data show CDR1 as LNHNV and CDR2 as YYDKDF (reference sequence). V shed 0 bases and J shed 3 bases, with 8 bases lying between them. In DNA, the CDR3 is TGTGCCACCAGCAGAGATCAAACATCTAATGAAAAACTGTTTTTT. Translated: CATSRDQTSNEKLFF.

V gene TRBV27 combines with J gene TRBJ1-6; TRBD1 matches 8 bases. The CDR3 runs 15 residues. CDR1 MNHEY and CDR2 SMNVEV come from the germline V gene (reference sequence). With V trimmed by 5 bases and J by 6 bases, 6 bases remained unmatched. The CDR3 is CASSIIGQGNSPLHF. The CDR3 coding sequence is TGTGCCAGCAGTATAATAGGACAGGGTAATTCACCCCTCCACTTT.

The chain carries TRBV19 and TRBJ2-6, with a tentative D call TRBD2 (6 bases). The germline V gene encodes CDR1 LNHDA and CDR2 SQIVND (reference sequence). The CDR3 spans 18 residues. V lost 6 bases and J lost 1, with 19 bases in between. This CDR3 is CASRGGRRGKSGANVLTF. CDR3 nucleotide sequence: TGTGCCAGTAGGGGTGGGAGGCGTGGTAAGTCTGGGGCCAACGTCCTGACTTTC.

The genes are TRBV11-3 and TRBJ2-1, with D uncertain. Trimming left V 1 base short and J 2 bases short, with 9 bases between. Looked up from germline, CDR1 is SGHNT and CDR2 is YENEEA. CDR3 length: 15 amino acids. CDR3 residues: CASSLGDPTYNEQFF. DNA of the CDR3: TGTGCCAGCAGCTTAGGGGATCCTACCTACAATGAGCAGTTCTTC.

A few counts support this clone. This sequence joins TRBV5-3 and TRBJ2-7; D is uncertain. TRBV5-3 is filed as an ORF, its function uncertain. V shed 8 bases and J shed 7 bases, with 16 bases lying between them. The CDR3 sequence is 12 residues long. CDR3 in amino acids: CASSPLGGEQYF. The CDR3 DNA follows: TGTGCCAGCAGCCCCCTGGGTGGGGAGCAGTACTTC.

The J gene is TRBJ2-7, the V gene TRBV19, with D possibly being TRBD2 (5 bases). The germline V gene encodes CDR1 LNHDA and CDR2 SQIVND (reference sequence). The CDR3 has 15 amino acids. The V gene lost 1 base and the J gene lost 0 bases, with 10 bases spanning the gap. In DNA, the CDR3 is TGTGCCAGTAGTATAGGAGTAGGGAGCTCCTACGAGCAGTACTTC. Its protein is CASSIGVGSSYEQYF.

The gene calls are TRBV7-8 and TRBJ1-6, with D unresolved. CDR1 is SGHVS, CDR2 FQNEAQ, per germline. The CDR3 loop spans 13 amino acids. The V and J ends lost 5 bases and 8 bases respectively, with 10 bases between them. The CDR3 coding sequence is TGTGCCAGCAGCGGAGAAATGGATTCACCCCTCCACTTT. It yields the protein CASSGEMDSPLHF.

The chain couples TRBV6-5 to TRBJ2-7; 13 positions agree with TRBD2. CDR1 is MNHEY and CDR2 is SVGAGI in the germline V gene. The trim removed 6 bases at V and 3 bases at J, leaving 2 bases unmatched. The CDR3 length is 14 residues. In DNA, the CDR3 is TGTGCCAGCAGGCGGACTAGCGGGAGCTACGAGCAGTACTTC. Encoded protein: CASRRTSGSYEQYF.

The V call is TRBV4-1, the J call TRBJ2-7, with D unclear. CDR3 length: 12 amino acids. In germline, CDR1 is MGHRA, CDR2 YSYEKL. The V end was cut by 0 bases, the J end by 5 bases, with 5 bases between. CDR3 nucleotide sequence: TGCGCCAGCAGCCAAGATTGGGACGAGCAGTACTTC. Protein sequence: CASSQDWDEQYF.

The J gene is TRBJ2-7, the V gene TRBV4-2; a possible D gene is TRBD1 (6 bases). Trimming took 0 bases from V and 3 from J, leaving 12 bases between them. The V gene's germline CDR1 is LGHNA and CDR2 YNFKEQ. The CDR3 sequence is 15 residues long. CDR3 in DNA: TGTGCCAGCAGCCAAGAGGGGGCTAACGTCTACGAGCAGTACTTC. Translating it yields CASSQEGANVYEQYF.

This chain joins TRBV18 and TRBJ2-5; D gene unclear. This CDR3 spans 15 amino acids. The V end was cut by 0 bases, the J end by 2 bases, with 10 bases between. CDR1 KGHSH and CDR2 LQKENI come from the germline V gene. The CDR3 loop reads CASSPPEASQETQYF. The CDR3 DNA sequence: TGTGCCAGCTCACCACCCGAAGCTAGTCAAGAGACCCAGTACTTC.

The chain combines TRBV12-5 with TRBJ1-1; the D is unclear. Looked up from germline, CDR1 is LGHNT and CDR2 is FRNRAP. CDR3 length: 14 residues. V lost 4 bases and J 0 bases, leaving 9 bases between the germline ends. The CDR3 nucleotides are TGTGCTAGTGGTTCCCTCACCGTGAACACTGAAGCTTTCTTT. Translating it yields CASGSLTVNTEAFF.

This chain links TRBV5-1 with TRBJ2-3; 7 bases align to TRBD2. The junction had 7 bases not matched to a gene; V was cut back by 0 bases and J by 3 bases. There are 16 residues in the CDR3. Germline-derived CDR1 and CDR2 are SGHRS and YFSETQ. The CDR3 bases are TGCGCCAGCAGCTTGGGGTTCCTAGCGGAGACAGATACGCAGTATTTT. Translation gives CASSLGFLAETDTQYF.

This clone was observed a handful of times. The V gene is TRBV27, the J gene TRBJ1-5, with 7 positions matching TRBD1. The CDR3 is made up of 15 amino acids. The V segment lost 1 base and the J segment 4 bases; nucleotides outside the gene matches: 4. CDR1 is MNHEY, CDR2 SMNVEV, per germline (reference sequence). CDR3 in amino acids: CASSLLEGANQPQHF. CDR3 nucleotides: TGTGCCAGCAGTTTATTGGAGGGGGCGAATCAGCCCCAGCATTTT.

The chain joins TRBV5-1 to TRBJ2-7; 8 bases map to TRBD2. Trimming cost V 0 bases and J 3 bases; bases outside gene matches: 5. This CDR3 contains 15 residues. The germline V gene encodes CDR1 SGHRS and CDR2 YFSETQ. The CDR3, as DNA: TGCGCCAGCAGCTTGGGGCTAGCGGGCTACTACGAGCAGTACTTC. Encoded protein: CASSLGLAGYYEQYF.

V and J are TRBV5-1 and TRBJ2-5; the match to TRBD1 covers 9 bases. Germline trimming cut 4 bases from V and 5 bases from J; bases unmatched to any gene: 3. Germline V gene sequence: CDR1 SGHRS, CDR2 YFSETQ. CDR3 length equals 13 residues. This CDR3 is CASSKGQGETQYF. Written as DNA, the CDR3 is TGCGCCAGCAGCAAGGGACAGGGTGAGACCCAGTACTTC.

The genes are TRBV29-1 and TRBJ1-2; D gene ambiguous. In germline, CDR1 is SQVTM, CDR2 ANQGSEA. The V end lost 5 bases, the J end lost 9 bases, and 13 bases lay between the germline ends. The length of the CDR3 is 11 residues. The CDR3 region is CSVLGGVSYTF. The CDR3 DNA reads as TGCAGCGTTTTGGGTGGGGTTAGCTACACCTTC. Looking up the rest from reference TRBV29-1 and TRBJ1-2 gives the full variable domain: SAVISQKPSRDICQRGTSLTIQCQVDSQVTMMFWYRQQPGQSLTLIATANQGSEATYESGFVIDKFPISRPNLTFSTLTVSNMSPEDSSIYLCSVLGGVSYTFGSGTRLTVV.

This clone was recorded once. The chain has TRBV28 and TRBJ2-1; 8 nucleotides align to TRBD2. J was trimmed by 7 bases and V by 3 bases; bases with no gene match: 8. The CDR3 has 15 residues. CDR1 is MDHEN, CDR2 SYDVKM, per germline. The CDR3 sequence is CASSFSAGGGNEQFF. In DNA, the CDR3 is TGTGCCAGCAGTTTTTCTGCGGGAGGAGGGAATGAGCAGTTCTTC.

J is TRBJ1-1 and V is TRBV7-8; perhaps TRBD1 as D (6 bases). Germline V gives CDR1 SGHVS, CDR2 FQNEAQ. The CDR3 runs 15 residues. V was trimmed by 3 bases and J by 4 bases, leaving 15 bases between them. CDR3 amino acids: CASSLARGVSTEAFF. The CDR3 DNA follows: TGTGCCAGCAGCTTGGCCAGGGGTGTTAGCACTGAAGCTTTCTTT.